This is a list of T cell receptor beta chains from one sample in a study of cytomegalovirus exposure and HLA in healthy donors. The protocol was immunoSEQ multiplex PCR, while the TCRdb copy is restricted to in-frame clones and leaves out a portion. The sample shows 60,000 to 75,000 clones, more than 70% of them seen only once. Sequences were obtained from PBMCs. These TCRs come from a woman aged 40 to 55 in good health and CMV-seropositive. Both conserved end residues are part of each CDR3. The D gene is left open where the match is weak. Size values are once, few and many counts, or a class for expanded clones, and some rows have none.

CATSKRQGAGYTF	TGTGCCACCAGCAAAAGACAGGGCGCTGGCTACACCTTC	-	TRBD1	TRBV15	TRBJ1-2
CASSASGGQTDTQYF	TGTGCCAGCAGCGCCAGCGGGGGGCAGACAGATACGCAGTATTTT	-	TRBD2	TRBV9	TRBJ2-3
CASSVDTTDYGYTF	TGTGCCAGCAGCGTAGATACGACAGACTATGGCTACACCTTC	-	-	TRBV9	TRBJ1-2
CASSLHPENTEAFF	TGCGCCAGCAGCTTGCACCCAGAGAACACTGAAGCTTTCTTT	-	-	TRBV5-1	TRBJ1-1
CASSPEAGNTIYF	TGTGCCAGCAGCCCCGAGGCTGGAAACACCATATATTTT	few	-	TRBV9	TRBJ1-3
CASSLIGPSPLHF	TGTGCCAGCAGCTTAATTGGGCCTTCACCCCTCCACTTT	-	-	TRBV7-2	TRBJ1-6
CASSTRYLQETQYF	TGTGCCAGCAGTACCCGCTACCTCCAAGAGACCCAGTACTTC	-	-	TRBV2	TRBJ2-5
CASSNEAGLGGGEQYF	TGTGCCAGCAGCAATGAAGCGGGGCTCGGAGGGGGCGAGCAGTACTTC	-	-	TRBV27	TRBJ2-7
CASSLDRDYGYTF	TGTGCCAGCAGCTTGGACAGGGACTATGGCTACACCTTC	-	-	TRBV5-4	TRBJ1-2
CATSGRAPAGYEQKLFF	TGTGCCACCAGCGGACGTGCTCCGGCGGGTTATGAGCAAAAACTGTTTTTT	-	-	TRBV15	TRBJ1-4
CASSPGAAYNEQFF	TGTGCCAGCAGCCCTGGTGCGGCTTACAATGAGCAGTTCTTC	-	-	TRBV7-3	TRBJ2-1
CASSLRDEQYF	TGTGCCAGCAGCCTTCGGGACGAGCAGTACTTC	few	-	TRBV7-8	TRBJ2-7
CASSNRQTSTDTQYF	TGTGCCAGCAGTAACCGACAGACTAGCACAGATACGCAGTATTTT	-	-	TRBV6-5	TRBJ2-3
CASSVLLADTYEQYF	TGTGCCAGCAGTGTCCTGCTAGCGGATACCTACGAGCAGTACTTC	-	TRBD2	TRBV6-1	TRBJ2-7
CASSFRTGSNTDTQYF	TGTGCCAGCAGCTTTCGGACGGGGTCGAACACAGATACGCAGTATTTT	few	-	TRBV5-4	TRBJ2-3
CASSPDRVGNQPQHF	TGCGCCAGCAGCCCGGACAGGGTGGGCAATCAGCCCCAGCATTTT	-	TRBD1	TRBV4-1	TRBJ1-5
CASRDRTGENAPLHF	TGTGCCAGCAGGGATCGGACAGGGGAAAATGCACCCCTCCACTTT	-	TRBD1	TRBV2	TRBJ1-6
CASSQEAAGRYSPLHF	TGCGCCAGCAGCCAAGAGGCGGCAGGGCGGTATTCACCCCTCCACTTT	-	-	TRBV4-1	TRBJ1-6
CASSRQVADTEAFF	TGTGCCAGCAGTCGACAGGTAGCAGACACTGAAGCTTTCTTT	-	-	TRBV2	TRBJ1-1
CAWSVQTNEKLFF	TGTGCCTGGAGTGTACAAACTAATGAAAAACTGTTTTTT	-	-	TRBV30	TRBJ1-4
CASSLDRATDTQYF	TGTGCCAGCAGTCTCGACAGGGCCACAGATACGCAGTATTTT	-	TRBD1	TRBV6-4	TRBJ2-3
CASSQGPGRTEDEQFF	TGCGCCAGCAGCCAAGGTCCAGGACGGACAGAGGATGAGCAGTTCTTC	many	-	TRBV4-1	TRBJ2-1
CASSLAGGNEKLFF	TGTGCCAGCAGCTTAGCAGGGGGTAATGAAAAACTGTTTTTT	-	TRBD1	TRBV5-4	TRBJ1-4
CASSVVTAIEAFF	TGTGCCAGCAGCGTAGTGACAGCTATTGAAGCTTTCTTT	-	-	TRBV9	TRBJ1-1
CTSSQSGPGLAGPKDRTQYF	TGCACCAGCAGCCAGAGTGGCCCAGGACTAGCGGGCCCCAAAGACCGGACCCAGTACTTC	-	-	TRBV1	TRBJ2-5
CASSPEAGTNEKLFF	TGTGCCAGCAGCCCCGAGGCTGGGACTAATGAAAAACTGTTTTTT	few	-	TRBV6-5	TRBJ1-4